Below, one T cell receptor beta chain is given with its context. What it binds is not known. In the authors' methods: ImmunoSEQ only sent back junction sequences with no quality scores, so filtering was done differently. Profiling relied on immunoSEQ multiplex PCR, and the TCRdb table lists in-frame clones only, not all of them. The V and J calls and clone size come from that table; D and trimming were worked out from the DNA. The sample lists 600,000 to 800,000 clones, over 60% occurring once. The sample is drawn from a study of shared clonotypes between healthy human individuals. Study-wide results and caveats: Collection of samples was limited to blood; tissue repertoires likely differ. Despite large depth, rarefaction showed incomplete sorted-subset sequencing. Between a handful of donors, naive CD4 clonotypes were shared at a level of approximately 5%.

Germline-derived CDR1 and CDR2 are SGHRS and YFSETQ. The CDR3 consists of 16 residues. The V gene end was trimmed by 1 base and the J gene end by 2 bases; junction bases not matched to a gene: 9. Specimen: memory CD4+ T cells sorted from blood. Indicated subset: CD45RA-negative fraction. The chain links TRBV5-1 to TRBJ2-7; 7 positions match TRBD1. The source of this sequence is a woman in her thirties in good health. The CDR3 spells CASSLLVGTVAYEQYF. CDR3 nucleotide sequence: TGCGCCAGCAGCTTGCTGGTTGGGACAGTTGCCTACGAGCAGTACTTC.